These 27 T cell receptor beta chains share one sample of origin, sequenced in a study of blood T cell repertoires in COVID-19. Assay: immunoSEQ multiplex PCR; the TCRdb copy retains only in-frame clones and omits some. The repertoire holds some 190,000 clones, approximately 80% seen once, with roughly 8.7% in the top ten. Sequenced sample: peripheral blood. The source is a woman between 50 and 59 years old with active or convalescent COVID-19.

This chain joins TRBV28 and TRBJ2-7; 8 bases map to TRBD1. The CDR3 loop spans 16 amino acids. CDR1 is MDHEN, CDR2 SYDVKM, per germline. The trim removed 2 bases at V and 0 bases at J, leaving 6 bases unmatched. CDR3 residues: CASSLVRTGFSYEQYF. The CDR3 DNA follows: TGTGCCAGCAGTTTAGTACGGACAGGGTTCTCCTACGAGCAGTACTTC.

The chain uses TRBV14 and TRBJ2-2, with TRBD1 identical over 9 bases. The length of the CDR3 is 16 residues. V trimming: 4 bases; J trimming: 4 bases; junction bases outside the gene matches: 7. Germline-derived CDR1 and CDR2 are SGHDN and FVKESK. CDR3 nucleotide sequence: TGTGCCAGCAGCCTCGACAGGGGGTCCCCCACCGGGGAGCTGTTTTTT. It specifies CASSLDRGSPTGELFF.

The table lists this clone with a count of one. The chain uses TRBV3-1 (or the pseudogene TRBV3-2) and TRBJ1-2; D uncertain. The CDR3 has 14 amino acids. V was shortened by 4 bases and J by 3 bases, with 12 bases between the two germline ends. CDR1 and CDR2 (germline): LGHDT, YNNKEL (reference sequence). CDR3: CASSPSAGHYGYTF. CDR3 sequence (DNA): TGTGCCAGCAGCCCCTCCGCAGGCCACTATGGCTACACCTTC.

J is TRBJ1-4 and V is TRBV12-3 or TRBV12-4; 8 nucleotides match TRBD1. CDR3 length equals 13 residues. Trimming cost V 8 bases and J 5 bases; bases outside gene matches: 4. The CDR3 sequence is CASGTGYNEKLFF. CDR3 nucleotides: TGTGCCAGCGGGACAGGTTACAATGAAAAACTGTTTTTT.

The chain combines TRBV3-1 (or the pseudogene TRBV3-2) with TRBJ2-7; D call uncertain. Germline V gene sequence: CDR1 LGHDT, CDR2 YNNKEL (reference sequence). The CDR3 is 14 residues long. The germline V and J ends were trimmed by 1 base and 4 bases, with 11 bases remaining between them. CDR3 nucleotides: TGTGCCAGCAGCCAAGCCAATACACAGTACGAGCAGTACTTC. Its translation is CASSQANTQYEQYF.

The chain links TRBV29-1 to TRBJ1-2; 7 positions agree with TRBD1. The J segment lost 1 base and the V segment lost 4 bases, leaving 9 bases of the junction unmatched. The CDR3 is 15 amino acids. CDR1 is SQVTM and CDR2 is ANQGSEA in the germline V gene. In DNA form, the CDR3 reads TGCAGCGTTGCTTGGGACAGTTCGAGTAACTATGGCTACACCTTC. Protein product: CSVAWDSSSNYGYTF.

In nucleotides, the CDR3 is TGTGCCAGCAGCCACCCGGAGCGGGGGGTCTCCTACGAGCAGTACTTC. This translates into CASSHPERGVSYEQYF. The rearrangement joins TRBV7-2 to TRBJ2-7; 9 bases match TRBD2. Trimming took 5 bases from V and 0 from J; bases not matched to a gene: 8. The CDR3 length is 16 residues. The germline V gene encodes CDR1 SGHTA and CDR2 FQGNSA.

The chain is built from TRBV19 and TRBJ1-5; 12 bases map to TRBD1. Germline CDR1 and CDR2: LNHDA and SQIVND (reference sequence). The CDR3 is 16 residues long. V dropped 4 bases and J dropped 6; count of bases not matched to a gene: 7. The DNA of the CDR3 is TGTGCCAGTAGTACATCCGGGACAGGGGGCTTTCAGCCCCAGCATTTT. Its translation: CASSTSGTGGFQPQHF.

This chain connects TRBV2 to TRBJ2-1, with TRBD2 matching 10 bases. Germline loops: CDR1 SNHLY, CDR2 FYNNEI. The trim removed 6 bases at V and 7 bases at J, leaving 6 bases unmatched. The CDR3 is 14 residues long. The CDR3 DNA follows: TGTGCCAGCAGAACTAGCGGGAAGGGGAATGAGCAGTTCTTC. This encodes CASRTSGKGNEQFF.

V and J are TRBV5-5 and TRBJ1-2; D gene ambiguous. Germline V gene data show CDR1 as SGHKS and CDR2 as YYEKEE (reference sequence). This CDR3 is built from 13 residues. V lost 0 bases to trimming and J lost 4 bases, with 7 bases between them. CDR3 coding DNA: TGTGCCAGCAGCTTGGAAGCCTCCTATGGCTACACCTTC. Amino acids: CASSLEASYGYTF.

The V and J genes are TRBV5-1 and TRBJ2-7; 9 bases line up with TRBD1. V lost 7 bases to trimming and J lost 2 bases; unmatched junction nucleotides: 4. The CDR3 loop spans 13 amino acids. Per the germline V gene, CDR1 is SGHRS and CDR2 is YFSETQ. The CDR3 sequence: CASSRDRAYEQYF. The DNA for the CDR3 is TGCGCCAGCTCTAGGGACAGGGCCTACGAGCAGTACTTC.

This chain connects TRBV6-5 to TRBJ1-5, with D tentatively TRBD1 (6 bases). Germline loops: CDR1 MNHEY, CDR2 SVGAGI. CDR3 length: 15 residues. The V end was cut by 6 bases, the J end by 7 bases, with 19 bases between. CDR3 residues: CASSRGALGDQPQHF. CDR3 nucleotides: TGTGCCAGCAGCAGGGGAGCTTTAGGGGACCAGCCCCAGCATTTT.

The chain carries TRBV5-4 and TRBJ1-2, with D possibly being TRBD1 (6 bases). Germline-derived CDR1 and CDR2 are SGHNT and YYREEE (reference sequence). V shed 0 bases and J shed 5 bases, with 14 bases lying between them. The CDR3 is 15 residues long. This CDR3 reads CASSLGGQVLYGYTF. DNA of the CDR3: TGTGCCAGCAGCTTGGGGGGACAAGTTTTATATGGCTACACCTTC. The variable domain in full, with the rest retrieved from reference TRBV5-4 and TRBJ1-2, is ETGVTQSPTHLIKTRGQQVTLRCSSQSGHNTVSWYQQALGQGPQFIFQYYREEENGRGNFPPRFSGLQFPNYSSELNVNALELDDSALYLCASSLGGQVLYGYTFGSGTRLTVV.

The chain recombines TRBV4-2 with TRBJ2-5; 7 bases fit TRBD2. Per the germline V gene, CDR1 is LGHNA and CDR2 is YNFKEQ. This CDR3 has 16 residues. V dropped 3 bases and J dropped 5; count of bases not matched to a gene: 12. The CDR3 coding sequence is TGTGCCAGCAGCCAGGGTCTAGGGGCGGGGGTCGAGACCCAGTACTTC. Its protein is CASSQGLGAGVETQYF.

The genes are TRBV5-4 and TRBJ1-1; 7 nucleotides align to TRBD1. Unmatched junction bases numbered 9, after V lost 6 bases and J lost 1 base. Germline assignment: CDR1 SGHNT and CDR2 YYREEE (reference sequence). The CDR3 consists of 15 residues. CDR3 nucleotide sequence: TGTGCCAGCACCCGGACAGGATGGGAGAACACTGAAGCTTTCTTT. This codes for CASTRTGWENTEAFF.

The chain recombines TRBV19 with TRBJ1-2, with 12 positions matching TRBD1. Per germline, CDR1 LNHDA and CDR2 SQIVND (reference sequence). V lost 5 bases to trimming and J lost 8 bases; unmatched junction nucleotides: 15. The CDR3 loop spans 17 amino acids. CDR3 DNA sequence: TGTGCCAGTAGTCTAAAGAAGGGACAGGGGGCCCCGCCCGGCTACACCTTC. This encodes CASSLKKGQGAPPGYTF.

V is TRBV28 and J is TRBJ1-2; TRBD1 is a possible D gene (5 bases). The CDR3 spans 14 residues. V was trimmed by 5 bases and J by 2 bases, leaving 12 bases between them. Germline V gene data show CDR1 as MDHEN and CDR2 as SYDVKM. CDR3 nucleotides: TGTGCCAGCAGTATCGGAGGGGCCAACTATGGCTACACCTTC. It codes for CASSIGGANYGYTF.

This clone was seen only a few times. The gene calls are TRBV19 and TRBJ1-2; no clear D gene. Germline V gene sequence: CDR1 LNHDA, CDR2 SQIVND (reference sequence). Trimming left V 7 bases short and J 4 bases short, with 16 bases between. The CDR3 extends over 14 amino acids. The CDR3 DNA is TGTGCCAGTAAAATTGGGCAGTACCTCTATGGCTACACCTTC. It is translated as CASKIGQYLYGYTF. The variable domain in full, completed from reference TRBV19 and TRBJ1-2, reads DGGITQSPKYLFRKEGQNVTLSCEQNLNHDAMYWYRQDPGQGLRLIYYSQIVNDFQKGDIAEGYSVSREKKESFPLTVTSAQKNPTAFYLCASKIGQYLYGYTFGSGTRLTVV.

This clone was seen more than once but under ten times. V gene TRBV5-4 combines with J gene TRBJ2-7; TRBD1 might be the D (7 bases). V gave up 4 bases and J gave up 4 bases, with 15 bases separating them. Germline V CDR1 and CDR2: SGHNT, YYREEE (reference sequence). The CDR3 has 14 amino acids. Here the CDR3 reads CASSQAGQIYEQYF. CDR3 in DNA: TGTGCCAGCAGCCAGGCGGGACAGATTTACGAGCAGTACTTC.

CDR3 in DNA: TGTGCCAGCAGCCGTACTAGATACGAGCAGTACTTC. It yields the protein CASSRTRYEQYF. The rearrangement uses TRBV7-8 and TRBJ2-7; D is possibly TRBD2 (5 bases). Germline loops: CDR1 SGHVS, CDR2 FQNEAQ. Trimming stripped 5 bases from V and 4 bases from J, with 9 bases between. There are 12 residues in the CDR3.

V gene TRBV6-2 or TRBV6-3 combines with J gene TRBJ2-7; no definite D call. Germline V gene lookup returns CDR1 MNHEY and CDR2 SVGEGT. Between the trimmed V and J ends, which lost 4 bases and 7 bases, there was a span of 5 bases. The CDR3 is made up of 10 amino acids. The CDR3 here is CASSWPEQYF. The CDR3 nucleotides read TGTGCCAGCAGTTGGCCGGAGCAGTACTTC.

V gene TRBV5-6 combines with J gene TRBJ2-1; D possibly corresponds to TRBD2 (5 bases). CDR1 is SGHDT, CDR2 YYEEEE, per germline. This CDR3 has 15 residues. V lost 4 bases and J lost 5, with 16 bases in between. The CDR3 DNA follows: TGTGCCAGCAGCCCGGACTTGGGCCTCAACAATGAGCAGTTCTTC. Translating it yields CASSPDLGLNNEQFF.

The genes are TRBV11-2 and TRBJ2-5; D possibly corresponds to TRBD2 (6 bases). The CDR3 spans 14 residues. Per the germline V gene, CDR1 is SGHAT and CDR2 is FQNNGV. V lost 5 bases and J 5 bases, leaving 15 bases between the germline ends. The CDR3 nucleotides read TGTGCCAGCAGCCCTCTGACTAGTTCGGAGACCCAGTACTTC. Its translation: CASSPLTSSETQYF.

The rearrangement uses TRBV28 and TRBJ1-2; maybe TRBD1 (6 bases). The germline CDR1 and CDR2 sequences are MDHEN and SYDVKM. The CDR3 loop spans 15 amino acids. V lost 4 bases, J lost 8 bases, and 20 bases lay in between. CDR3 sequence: CASSSGGAGNEGYTF. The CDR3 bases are TGTGCCAGCAGTTCCGGGGGGGCAGGAAATGAAGGCTACACCTTC.

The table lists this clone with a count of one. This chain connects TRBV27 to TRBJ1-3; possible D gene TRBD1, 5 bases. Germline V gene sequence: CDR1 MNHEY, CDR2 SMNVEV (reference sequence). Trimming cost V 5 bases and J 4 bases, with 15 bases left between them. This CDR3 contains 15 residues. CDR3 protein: CASSRRGLVGNTIYF. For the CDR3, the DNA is TGTGCCAGCAGTCGACGGGGGTTAGTCGGAAACACCATATATTTT.

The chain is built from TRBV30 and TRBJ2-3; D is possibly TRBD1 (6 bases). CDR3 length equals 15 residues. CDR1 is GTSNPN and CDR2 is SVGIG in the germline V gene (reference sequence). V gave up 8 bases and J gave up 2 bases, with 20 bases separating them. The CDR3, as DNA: TGTGCCAAAGGGGCCCAGGGGACCTTCACAGATACGCAGTATTTT. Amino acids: CAKGAQGTFTDTQYF.

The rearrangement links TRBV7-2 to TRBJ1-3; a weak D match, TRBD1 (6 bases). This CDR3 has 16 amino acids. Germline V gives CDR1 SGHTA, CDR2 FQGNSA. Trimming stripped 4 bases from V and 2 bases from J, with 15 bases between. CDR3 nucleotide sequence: TGTGCCAGCAGCTCGTCCTACAGGGTAACTGGAAACACCATATATTTT. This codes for CASSSSYRVTGNTIYF.